The subject of this entry is one TCR beta chain. These data belong to a study of blood T cell repertoires in COVID-19. Assay: immunoSEQ multiplex PCR; the TCRdb copy retains only in-frame clones and omits some. Among about 73,000 clones, approximately 92% were seen once, and the ten largest hold 8.9%. The CDR3 extends over 15 amino acids. With 0 bases clipped from V and 3 bases from J, the junction kept 4 bases outside the gene matches. Germline assignment: CDR1 SGHAT and CDR2 FQNNGV. This receptor was obtained from an elderly man with acute or convalescent COVID-19. This chain links TRBV11-2 with TRBJ2-7; 8 nucleotides agree with TRBD2. Sequencing used peripheral blood. The CDR3 protein is CASSLEGSGSYEQYF. CDR3 coding DNA: TGTGCCAGCAGCTTAGAGGGGAGCGGGAGCTACGAGCAGTACTTC.